Listed here are 17 T cell receptor beta chains from one sample, sequenced in a study of shared clonotypes between healthy human individuals. This table comes from immunoSEQ multiplex PCR, and its TCRdb copy is limited to in-frame clones, with some not included. The table has 1,400,000 or so clones, around 98.5% seen once. Sequencing was performed on naive CD4+ T cells sorted from blood. Documented subset: CD45RA+ positively selected. Receptor source: a man aged 30 to 39 in good health.

The CDR3 nucleotides read TGTGCCAGTAGTCGGGACAGGGGACCCTCTAGTACTGAAGCTTTCTTT. Encoded protein: CASSRDRGPSSTEAFF. This sequence joins TRBV19 and TRBJ1-1; 10 bases fit TRBD1. The CDR3 is made up of 16 amino acids. V shed 5 bases, J shed 5 bases, and the junction held 11 bases outside the gene matches. CDR1 and CDR2 (germline): LNHDA, SQIVND (reference sequence).

The chain combines TRBV18 with TRBJ2-5, with 10 bases matching TRBD2. The germline CDR1 and CDR2 sequences are KGHSH and LQKENI. Trimming cost V 4 bases and J 4 bases; bases outside gene matches: 9. The CDR3 loop spans 16 amino acids. CDR3 coding DNA: TGTGCCAGCTCACTAGCGGGAGGCGTTGGAGCAGAGACCCAGTACTTC. Protein: CASSLAGGVGAETQYF.

The chain carries TRBV7-8 and TRBJ2-3; 10 nucleotides agree with TRBD2. The germline gives CDR1 SGHVS, CDR2 FQNEAQ. The ends lost 4 bases at V and 6 bases at J; junction bases unmatched: 13. The CDR3 totals 17 residues. CDR3 sequence reads: CASSYIILAGIWDTQYF. The CDR3 DNA reads TGTGCCAGCAGCTACATTATACTAGCGGGGATATGGGATACGCAGTATTTT. Full variable domain (outside the CDR3, taken from reference TRBV7-8 and TRBJ2-3): GAGVSQSPRYKVAKRGQDVALRCDPISGHVSLFWYQQALGQGPEFLTYFQNEAQLDKSGLPSDRFFAERPEGSVSTLKIQRTQQEDSAVYLCASSYIILAGIWDTQYFGPGTRLTVL.

This chain joins TRBV4-2 and TRBJ2-2; 7 nucleotides align to TRBD1. The CDR3 spans 19 residues. The ends lost 8 bases at V and 1 base at J; junction bases unmatched: 19. From germline, CDR1 is LGHNA and CDR2 YNFKEQ. CDR3 amino acids: CASPQGGVRGGKNTGELFF. DNA of the CDR3: TGTGCCAGCCCCCAGGGTGGGGTCCGAGGGGGCAAGAACACCGGGGAGCTGTTTTTT.

The CDR3 DNA reads TGTGCCAGCAGCTTAGTAGGGGACAGCCTACCCGGGGCCTATGGCTACACCTTC. Translation: CASSLVGDSLPGAYGYTF. The chain carries TRBV7-2 and TRBJ1-2; the match to TRBD1 covers 7 bases. The J segment lost 4 bases and the V segment lost 1 base, leaving 15 bases of the junction unmatched. The germline CDR1 and CDR2 sequences are SGHTA and FQGNSA. The CDR3 covers 18 residues.

This clone was detected only once. The rearrangement joins TRBV11-2 to TRBJ2-1, with D possibly TRBD2 on 5 matching bases. The germline V and J ends were trimmed by 1 base and 0 bases, with 10 bases remaining between them. Germline-derived CDR1 and CDR2 are SGHAT and FQNNGV. CDR3 length: 16 amino acids. Written as DNA, the CDR3 is TGTGCCAGCAGCTTAGTTCAGCGGAGCTCCTACAATGAGCAGTTCTTC. It codes for CASSLVQRSSYNEQFF.

This clone was counted a few times. This sample also contains other DNA sequences that code for the same CDR3. The V and J genes are TRBV28 and TRBJ2-3; D gene uncertain. The CDR3 consists of 12 residues. V lost 2 bases, J lost 2 bases, and 2 bases lay in between. From germline, CDR1 is MDHEN and CDR2 SYDVKM. The chain's CDR3 is CASSLITDTQYF. CDR3 in DNA: TGTGCCAGCAGTTTAATCACAGATACGCAGTATTTT.

The J gene is TRBJ2-1, the V gene TRBV19; 9 bases agree with TRBD2. Germline loops: CDR1 LNHDA, CDR2 SQIVND (reference sequence). V was clipped by 4 bases and J by 15 bases; unmatched bases: 7. The CDR3 loop spans 12 amino acids. The CDR3 DNA follows: TGTGCCAGTAGTACAGGGACTAGCTCGCGGTTCTTC. Its protein is CASSTGTSSRFF.

The chain joins TRBV6-1 to TRBJ2-5, with D possibly matching TRBD1 (5 bases). This CDR3 spans 12 amino acids. Trimming took off 7 bases at V and 5 bases at J, with 11 bases between the two ends. Germline lookup yields CDR1 MNHNS and CDR2 SASEGT. CDR3 loop: CASTRGFETQYF. The CDR3 bases are TGTGCCAGCACAAGGGGCTTTGAGACCCAGTACTTC.

This chain connects TRBV5-1 to TRBJ2-3, with D possibly being TRBD2 (6 bases). Germline loops: CDR1 SGHRS, CDR2 YFSETQ. The ends were cut back, 4 bases at V and 0 bases at J, with 15 bases in the middle. The CDR3 length is 16 residues. CDR3 loop: CASSRIKEGSTDTQYF. DNA for the CDR3: TGCGCCAGCAGCCGGATTAAGGAGGGAAGCACAGATACGCAGTATTTT.

CDR3: CASSPPTDTQYF. For the CDR3, the DNA is TGTGCCAGCAGTCCCCCCACAGATACGCAGTATTTT. The chain recombines TRBV2 with TRBJ2-3; D not certain. Trimming shortened V by 5 bases and J by 2 bases, and 5 bases separated the two germline ends. The CDR3 consists of 12 residues. CDR1 is SNHLY, CDR2 FYNNEI, per germline. Using reference TRBV2 and TRBJ2-3 for the parts outside the CDR3, the full variable domain is EPEVTQTPSHQVTQMGQEVILRCVPISNHLYFYWYRQILGQKVEFLVSFYNNEISEKSEIFDDQFSVERPDGSNFTLKIRSTKLEDSAMYFCASSPPTDTQYFGPGTRLTVL.

The chain combines TRBV6-6 with TRBJ1-1; TRBD1 agrees at 10 bases. With V trimmed by 7 bases and J by 1 base, 6 bases remained unmatched. Germline V gives CDR1 MNHNY, CDR2 SVGAGI (reference sequence). This CDR3 is 15 amino acids long. The CDR3 region has the DNA TGTGCCAGCACCGGACAGGGGGAGACGAACACTGAAGCTTTCTTT. Protein product: CASTGQGETNTEAFF.

This clone was counted a single time. The rearrangement links TRBV9 to TRBJ2-5; possibly TRBD2 for D (5 bases). V lost 0 bases and J 7 bases, leaving 13 bases between the germline ends. This CDR3 region has 14 residues. Per germline, CDR1 SGDLS and CDR2 YYNGEE. CDR3 loop: CASSVGGLGGTQYF. The CDR3 nucleotides are TGTGCCAGCAGCGTAGGAGGTCTTGGAGGGACCCAGTACTTC.

This chain connects TRBV27 to TRBJ2-7; 7 nucleotides match TRBD1. The V and J ends lost 5 bases and 2 bases, in that order; junction bases with no gene match: 9. The CDR3 is made up of 15 amino acids. The germline gives CDR1 MNHEY, CDR2 SMNVEV (reference sequence). Here the CDR3 DNA reads TGTGCCAGCAGTCACCGTGAGGGGGCGCCCTACGAGCAGTACTTC. Translation gives CASSHREGAPYEQYF.

The chain is built from TRBV19 and TRBJ2-7; the D gene is possibly TRBD1 (6 bases). Trimming removed 6 bases at V and 2 bases at J, with 11 bases between. Germline assignment: CDR1 LNHDA and CDR2 SQIVND (reference sequence). CDR3 size: 13 residues. The chain's CDR3 is CASSRDTTYEQYF. The CDR3 DNA sequence: TGTGCCAGTAGCCGGGACACCACCTACGAGCAGTACTTC. Together with reference TRBV19 and TRBJ2-7, the CDR3 gives the full variable domain: DGGITQSPKYLFRKEGQNVTLSCEQNLNHDAMYWYRQDPGQGLRLIYYSQIVNDFQKGDIAEGYSVSREKKESFPLTVTSAQKNPTAFYLCASSRDTTYEQYFGPGTRLTVT.

The chain is built from TRBV19 and TRBJ2-1; 13 bases line up with TRBD2. The germline CDR1 and CDR2 sequences are LNHDA and SQIVND (reference sequence). This CDR3 is built from 17 residues. V trimming: 7 bases; J trimming: 7 bases; junction bases outside the gene matches: 13. The CDR3: CASTPYGGTSGKNEQFF. The CDR3 region has the DNA TGTGCCAGTACCCCCTACGGCGGGACTAGCGGGAAGAATGAGCAGTTCTTC.

The gene calls are TRBV7-2 and TRBJ2-7; 9 nucleotides agree with TRBD1. Germline lookup yields CDR1 SGHTA and CDR2 FQGNSA. V was pared by 2 bases and J by 3 bases, with 8 bases of the junction left unmatched. The CDR3 totals 16 residues. For the CDR3, the DNA is TGTGCCAGCAGCTTAACCCCGGGACAGGGAAACTACGAGCAGTACTTC. Translated: CASSLTPGQGNYEQYF.